This T cell receptor (beta chain) was profiled in a study of blood T cell repertoires in COVID-19. Overall study context: From the United States, Italy and Spain came samples of acute and convalescent COVID-19. Nucleic acid was either cDNA or gDNA, and it came from T cells, B-cell-depleted T cells, or PBMCs.

The authors' processing: Amplifying reference gene primers gave estimates of nucleated cell counts. Produced via immunoSEQ multiplex PCR; TCRdb's table is partial and in-frame only. V and J calls and clone size are those listed in that table; D and trimming were worked out from the DNA. The sample shows around 250,000 clones, 83% of them seen only once. This clone turned up a few times. The trim removed 3 bases at V and 3 bases at J, leaving 5 bases unmatched. Germline V gene data show CDR1 as SGHRS and CDR2 as YFSETQ. There are 15 residues in the CDR3. The TCR sequence derives from a man aged 80 or over with acute or convalescent COVID-19. The source material was peripheral blood. This rearrangement joins TRBV5-1 to TRBJ2-1, with 8 positions matching TRBD1. The CDR3 protein is CASSSGQGNYNEQFF. CDR3 bases: TGCGCCAGCAGCTCAGGACAGGGAAACTACAATGAGCAGTTCTTC.